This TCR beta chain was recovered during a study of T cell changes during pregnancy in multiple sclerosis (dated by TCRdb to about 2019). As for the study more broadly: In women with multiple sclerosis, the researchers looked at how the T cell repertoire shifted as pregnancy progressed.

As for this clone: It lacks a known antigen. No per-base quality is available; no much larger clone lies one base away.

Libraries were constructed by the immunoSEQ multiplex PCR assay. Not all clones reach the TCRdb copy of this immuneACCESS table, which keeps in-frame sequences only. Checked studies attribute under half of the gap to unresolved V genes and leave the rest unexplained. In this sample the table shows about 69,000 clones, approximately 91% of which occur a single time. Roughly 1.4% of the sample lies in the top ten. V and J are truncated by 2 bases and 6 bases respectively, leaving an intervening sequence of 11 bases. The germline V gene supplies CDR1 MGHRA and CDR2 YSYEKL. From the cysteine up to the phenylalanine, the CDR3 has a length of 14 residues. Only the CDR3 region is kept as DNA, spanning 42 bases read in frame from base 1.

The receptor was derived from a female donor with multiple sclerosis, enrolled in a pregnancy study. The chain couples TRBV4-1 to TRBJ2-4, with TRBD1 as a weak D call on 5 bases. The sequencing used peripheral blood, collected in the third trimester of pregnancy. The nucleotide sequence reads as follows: TGCGCCAGCAGCCAATCAGGGAATGTAAACATTCAGTACTTC. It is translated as CASSQSGNVNIQYF.